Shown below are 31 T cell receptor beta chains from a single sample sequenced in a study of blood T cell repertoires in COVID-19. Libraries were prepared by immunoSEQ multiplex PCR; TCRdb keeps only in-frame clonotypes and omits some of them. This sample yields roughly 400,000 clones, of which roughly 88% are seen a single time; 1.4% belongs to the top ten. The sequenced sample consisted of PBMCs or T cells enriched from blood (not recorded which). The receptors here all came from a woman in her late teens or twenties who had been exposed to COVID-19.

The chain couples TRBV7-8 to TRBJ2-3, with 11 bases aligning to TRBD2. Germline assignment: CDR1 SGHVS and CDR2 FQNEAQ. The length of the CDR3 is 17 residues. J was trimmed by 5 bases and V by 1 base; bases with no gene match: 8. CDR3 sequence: CASSLGRLAGGGDTQYF. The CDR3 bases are TGTGCCAGCAGCTTAGGGCGGCTAGCGGGGGGTGGAGATACGCAGTATTTT.

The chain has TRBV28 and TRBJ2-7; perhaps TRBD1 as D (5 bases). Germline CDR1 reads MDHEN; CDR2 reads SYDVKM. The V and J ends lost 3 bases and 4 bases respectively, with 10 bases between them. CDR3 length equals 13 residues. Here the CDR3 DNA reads TGTGCCAGCAGTTTGCTTCCAGGGTACGAGCAGTACTTC. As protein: CASSLLPGYEQYF. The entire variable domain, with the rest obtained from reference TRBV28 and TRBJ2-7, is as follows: DVKVTQSSRYLVKRTGEKVFLECVQDMDHENMFWYRQDPGLGLRLIYFSYDVKMKEKGDIPEGYSVSREKKERFSLILESASTNQTSMYLCASSLLPGYEQYFGPGTRLTVT.

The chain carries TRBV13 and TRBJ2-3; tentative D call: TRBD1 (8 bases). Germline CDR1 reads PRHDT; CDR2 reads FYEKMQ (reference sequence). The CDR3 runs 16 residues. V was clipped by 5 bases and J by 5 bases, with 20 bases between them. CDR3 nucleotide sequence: TGTGCCAGCAGCAACCGACAGGGGCCTAGCGGAGATACGCAGTATTTT. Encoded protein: CASSNRQGPSGDTQYF.

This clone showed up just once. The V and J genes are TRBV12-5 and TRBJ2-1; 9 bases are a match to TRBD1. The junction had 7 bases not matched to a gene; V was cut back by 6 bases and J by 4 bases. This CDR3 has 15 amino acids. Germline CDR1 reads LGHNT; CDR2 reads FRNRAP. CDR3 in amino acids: CASGSGQGPYNEQFF. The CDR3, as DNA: TGTGCTAGTGGCTCTGGACAGGGGCCTTACAATGAGCAGTTCTTC.

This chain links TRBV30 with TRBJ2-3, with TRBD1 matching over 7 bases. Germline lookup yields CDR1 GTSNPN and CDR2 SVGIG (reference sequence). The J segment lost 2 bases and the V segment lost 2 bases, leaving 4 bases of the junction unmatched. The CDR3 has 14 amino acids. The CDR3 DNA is TGTGCCTGGAGTACAGGGGTCTACACAGATACGCAGTATTTT. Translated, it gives CAWSTGVYTDTQYF.

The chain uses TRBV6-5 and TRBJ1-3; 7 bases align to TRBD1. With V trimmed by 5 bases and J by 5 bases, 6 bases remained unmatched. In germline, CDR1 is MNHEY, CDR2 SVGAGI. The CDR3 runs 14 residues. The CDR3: CASSRQGGRNTIYF. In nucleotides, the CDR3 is TGTGCCAGCAGTCGACAGGGAGGTCGAAACACCATATATTTT.

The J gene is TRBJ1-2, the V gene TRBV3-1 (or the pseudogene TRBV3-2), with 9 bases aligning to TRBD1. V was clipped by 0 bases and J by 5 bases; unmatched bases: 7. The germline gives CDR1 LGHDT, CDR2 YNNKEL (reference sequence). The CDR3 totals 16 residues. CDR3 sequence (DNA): TGTGCCAGCAGCCAAGATCAGGTCGGGACAGGGTATGGCTACACCTTC. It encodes CASSQDQVGTGYGYTF.

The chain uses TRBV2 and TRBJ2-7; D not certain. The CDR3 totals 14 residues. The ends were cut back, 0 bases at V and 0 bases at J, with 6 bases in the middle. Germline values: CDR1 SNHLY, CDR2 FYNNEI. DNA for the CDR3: TGTGCCAGCAGTGAAGCGGTTAGCTCCTACGAGCAGTACTTC. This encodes CASSEAVSSYEQYF.

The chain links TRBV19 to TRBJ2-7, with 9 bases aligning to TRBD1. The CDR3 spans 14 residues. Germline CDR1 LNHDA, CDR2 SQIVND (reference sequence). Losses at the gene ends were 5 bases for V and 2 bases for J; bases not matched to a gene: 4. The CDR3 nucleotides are TGTGCCAGTAGTGTTCGACAGGGGGCCTACGAGCAGTACTTC. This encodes CASSVRQGAYEQYF.

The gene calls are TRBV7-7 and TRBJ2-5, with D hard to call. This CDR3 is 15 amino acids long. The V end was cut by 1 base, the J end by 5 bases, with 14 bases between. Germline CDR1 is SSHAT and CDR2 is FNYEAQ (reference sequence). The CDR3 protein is CASSLVTGNGETQYF. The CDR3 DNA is TGTGCCAGCAGCTTAGTAACCGGAAACGGGGAGACCCAGTACTTC.

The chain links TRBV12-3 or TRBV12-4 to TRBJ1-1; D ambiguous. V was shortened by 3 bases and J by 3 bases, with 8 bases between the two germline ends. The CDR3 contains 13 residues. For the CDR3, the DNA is TGTGCCAGCAGTTTGGGAGGTCACACTGAAGCTTTCTTT. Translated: CASSLGGHTEAFF.

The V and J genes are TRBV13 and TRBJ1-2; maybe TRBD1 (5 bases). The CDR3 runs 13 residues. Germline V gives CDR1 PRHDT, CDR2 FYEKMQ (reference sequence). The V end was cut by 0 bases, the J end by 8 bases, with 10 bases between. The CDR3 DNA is TGTGCCAGCAGCTTAGGGCGGGGCGACGGCTACACCTTC. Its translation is CASSLGRGDGYTF.

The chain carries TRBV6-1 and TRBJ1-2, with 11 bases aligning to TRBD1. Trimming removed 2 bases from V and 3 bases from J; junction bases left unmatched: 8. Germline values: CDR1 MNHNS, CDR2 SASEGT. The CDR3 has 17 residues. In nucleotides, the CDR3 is TGTGCCAGCAGTGAATACGGGGGACAGGGGGAAGACTATGGCTACACCTTC. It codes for CASSEYGGQGEDYGYTF.

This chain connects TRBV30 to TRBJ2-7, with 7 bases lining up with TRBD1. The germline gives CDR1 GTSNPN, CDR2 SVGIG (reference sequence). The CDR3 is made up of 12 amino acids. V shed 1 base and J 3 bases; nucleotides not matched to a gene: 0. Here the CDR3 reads CAWSAGGYEQYF. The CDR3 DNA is TGTGCCTGGAGTGCAGGGGGCTACGAGCAGTACTTC.

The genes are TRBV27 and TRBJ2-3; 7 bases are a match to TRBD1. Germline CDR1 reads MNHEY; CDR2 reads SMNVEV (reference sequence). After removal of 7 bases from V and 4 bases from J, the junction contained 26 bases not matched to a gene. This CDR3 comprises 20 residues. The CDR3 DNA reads TGTGCCAGCACCCTAAGGGGGCGGCAGGGGGTAATGAACGGCCCAGATACGCAGTATTTT. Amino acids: CASTLRGRQGVMNGPDTQYF.

The CDR3 loop is CASSQEPGGGETQYF. For the CDR3, the DNA is TGCGCCAGCAGCCAAGAGCCTGGGGGCGGGGAGACCCAGTACTTC. The rearrangement links TRBV4-3 to TRBJ2-5; perhaps TRBD1 as D (6 bases). The length of the CDR3 is 15 residues. Per germline, CDR1 LGHNA and CDR2 YSLEER. The ends were cut back, 0 bases at V and 5 bases at J, with 13 bases in the middle.

CDR3 region: CASSPSSAKTDTQYF. The DNA for the CDR3 is TGTGCCAGCAGTCCTTCTAGCGCGAAAACAGATACGCAGTATTTT. The chain has TRBV2 and TRBJ2-3; D might be TRBD2 (6 bases). With 5 bases removed from V and 3 bases from J, the gap between germline ends came to 15 bases. The CDR3 sequence is 15 residues long. The V gene's germline CDR1 is SNHLY and CDR2 FYNNEI.

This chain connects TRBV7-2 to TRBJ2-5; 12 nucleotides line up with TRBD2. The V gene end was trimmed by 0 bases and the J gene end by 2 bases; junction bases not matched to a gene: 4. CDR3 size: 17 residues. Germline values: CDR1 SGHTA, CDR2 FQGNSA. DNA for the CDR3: TGTGCCAGCAGCTTAGCGAGACTAGCGGGGGCTCAAGAGACCCAGTACTTC. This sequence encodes CASSLARLAGAQETQYF.

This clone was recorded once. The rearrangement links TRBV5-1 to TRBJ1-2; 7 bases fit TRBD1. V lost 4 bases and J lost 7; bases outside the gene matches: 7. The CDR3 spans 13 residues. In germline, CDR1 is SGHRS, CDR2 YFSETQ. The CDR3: CASSEDRMGGYTF. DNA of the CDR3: TGCGCCAGCAGCGAGGACAGGATGGGTGGCTACACCTTC. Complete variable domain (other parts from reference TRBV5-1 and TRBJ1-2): KAGVTQTPRYLIKTRGQQVTLSCSPISGHRSVSWYQQTPGQGLQFLFEYFSETQRNKGNFPGRFSGRQFSNSRSEMNVSTLELGDSALYLCASSEDRMGGYTFGSGTRLTVV.

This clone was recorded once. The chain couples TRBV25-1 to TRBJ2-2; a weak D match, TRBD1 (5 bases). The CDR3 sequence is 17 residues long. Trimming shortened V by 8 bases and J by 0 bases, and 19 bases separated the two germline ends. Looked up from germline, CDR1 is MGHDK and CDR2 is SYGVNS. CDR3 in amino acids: CASPRDRLFANTGELFF. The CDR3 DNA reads TGTGCCAGCCCCCGTGACAGATTGTTCGCGAACACCGGGGAGCTGTTTTTT.

The CDR3 nucleotides are TGTGCCAGCAGCACCCACACAGAGAACTATGGCTACACCTTC. Translated, it gives CASSTHTENYGYTF. The chain recombines TRBV28 with TRBJ1-2; D is unresolved. Trimming pared 6 bases from V and 2 bases from J, leaving 13 bases between. This CDR3 region has 14 residues. Germline CDR1 is MDHEN and CDR2 is SYDVKM.

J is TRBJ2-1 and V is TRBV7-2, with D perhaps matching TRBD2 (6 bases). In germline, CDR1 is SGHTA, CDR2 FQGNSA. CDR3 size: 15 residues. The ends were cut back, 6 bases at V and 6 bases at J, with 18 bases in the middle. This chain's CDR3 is CASSWGTSGTNEQFF. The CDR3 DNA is TGTGCCAGCAGTTGGGGGACTTCGGGTACCAATGAGCAGTTCTTC.

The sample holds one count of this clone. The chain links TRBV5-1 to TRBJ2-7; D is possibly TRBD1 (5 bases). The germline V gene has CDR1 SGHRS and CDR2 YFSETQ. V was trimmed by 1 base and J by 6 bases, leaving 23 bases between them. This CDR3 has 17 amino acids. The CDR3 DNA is TGCGCCAGCAGCTTGATCGACAGCGCGGATGGTATGAGCGAGCAGTACTTC. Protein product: CASSLIDSADGMSEQYF.

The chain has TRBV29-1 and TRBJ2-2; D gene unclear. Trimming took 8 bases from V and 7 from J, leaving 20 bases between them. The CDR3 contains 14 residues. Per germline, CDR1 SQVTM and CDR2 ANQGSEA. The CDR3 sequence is CSIRTAVGSGELFF. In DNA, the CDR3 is TGCAGCATACGAACCGCGGTAGGAAGCGGGGAGCTGTTTTTT.

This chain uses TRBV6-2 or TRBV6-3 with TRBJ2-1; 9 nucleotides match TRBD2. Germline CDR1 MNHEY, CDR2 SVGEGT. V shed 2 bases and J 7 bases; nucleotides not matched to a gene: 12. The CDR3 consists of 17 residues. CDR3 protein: CASSYPLRGGVGNEQFF. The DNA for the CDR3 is TGTGCCAGCAGTTACCCGCTGCGGGGGGGCGTAGGGAATGAGCAGTTCTTC.

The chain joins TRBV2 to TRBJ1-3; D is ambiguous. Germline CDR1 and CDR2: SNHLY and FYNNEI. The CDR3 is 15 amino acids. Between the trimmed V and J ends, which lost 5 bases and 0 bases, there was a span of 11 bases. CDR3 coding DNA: TGTGCCAGCAGTACGGCAGTAGCCTCTGGAAACACCATATATTTT. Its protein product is CASSTAVASGNTIYF.

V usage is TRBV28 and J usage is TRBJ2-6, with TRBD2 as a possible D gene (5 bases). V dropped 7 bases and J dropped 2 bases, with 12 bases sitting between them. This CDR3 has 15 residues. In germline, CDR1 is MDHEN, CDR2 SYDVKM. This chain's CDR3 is CASISPGAGANVLTF. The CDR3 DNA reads TGTGCCAGCATCTCCCCCGGGGCTGGGGCCAACGTCCTGACTTTC.

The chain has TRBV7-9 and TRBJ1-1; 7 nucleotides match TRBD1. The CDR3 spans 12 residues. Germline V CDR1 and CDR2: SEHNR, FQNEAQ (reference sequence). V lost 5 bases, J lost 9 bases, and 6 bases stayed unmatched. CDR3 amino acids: CASSARQGKAFF. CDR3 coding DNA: TGTGCCAGCAGCGCGCGACAGGGAAAAGCTTTCTTT.

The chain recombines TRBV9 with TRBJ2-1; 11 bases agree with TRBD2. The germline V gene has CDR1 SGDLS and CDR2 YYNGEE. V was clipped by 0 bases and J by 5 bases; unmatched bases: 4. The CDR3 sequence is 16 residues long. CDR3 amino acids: CASSVGLAGGNNEQFF. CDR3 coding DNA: TGTGCCAGCAGCGTAGGGCTAGCGGGGGGCAACAATGAGCAGTTCTTC.

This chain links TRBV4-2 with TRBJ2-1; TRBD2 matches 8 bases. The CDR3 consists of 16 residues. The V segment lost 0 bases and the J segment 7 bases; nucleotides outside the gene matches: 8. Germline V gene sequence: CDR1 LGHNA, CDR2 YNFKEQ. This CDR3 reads CASSQDSAGGYNEQFF. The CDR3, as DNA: TGTGCCAGCAGCCAAGATAGTGCGGGGGGATATAATGAGCAGTTCTTC.

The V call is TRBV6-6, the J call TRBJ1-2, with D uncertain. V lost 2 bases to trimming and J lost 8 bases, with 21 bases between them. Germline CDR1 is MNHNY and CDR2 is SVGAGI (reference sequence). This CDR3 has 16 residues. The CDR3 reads CASSYGMEALGFGYTF. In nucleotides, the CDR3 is TGTGCCAGCAGTTACGGTATGGAGGCATTGGGCTTCGGCTACACCTTC.